The 23 T cell receptor beta chains below come from one sample, sequenced in a study of blood T cell repertoires in COVID-19. Here immunoSEQ multiplex PCR was the method, and the copy in TCRdb shows in-frame clones only, minus some. The data hold hundreds of thousands of clones, with around four fifths observed a single time. The sample taken for sequencing was peripheral blood. The source of these receptors is a woman aged 40 to 50 with active or convalescent COVID-19.

This chain joins TRBV30 and TRBJ2-7; 7 nucleotides agree with TRBD1. V shed 0 bases, J shed 4 bases, and the junction held 3 bases outside the gene matches. Per the germline V gene, CDR1 is GTSNPN and CDR2 is SVGIG (reference sequence). CDR3 length: 13 residues. The CDR3 DNA reads TGTGCCTGGAGTGTTTTGACAGGGTACGAGCAGTACTTC. Translating it yields CAWSVLTGYEQYF.

The rearrangement joins TRBV10-3 to TRBJ1-1, with D perhaps TRBD1 (5 bases). This CDR3 is built from 12 residues. In germline, CDR1 is ENHRY, CDR2 SYGVKD. The ends were cut back, 6 bases at V and 4 bases at J, with 9 bases in the middle. The CDR3, as DNA: TGTGCCATCAGAGATCAGGGCACTGAAGCTTTCTTT. This codes for CAIRDQGTEAFF.

This sequence joins TRBV20-1 and TRBJ1-2; D remains ambiguous. This CDR3 contains 13 residues. Trimming shortened V by 3 bases and J by 7 bases, and 15 bases separated the two germline ends. Germline V gene sequence: CDR1 DFQATT, CDR2 SNEGSKA (reference sequence). DNA of the CDR3: TGCAGTGCTAGTGACGGCCCGGGAGGTGGCTACACCTTC. Its translation: CSASDGPGGGYTF.

This sequence joins TRBV28 and TRBJ1-6; D is uncertain. Germline V lookup: CDR1 MDHEN, CDR2 SYDVKM. V was clipped by 5 bases and J by 6 bases, with 11 bases between them. The CDR3 spans 14 residues. CDR3 coding DNA: TGTGCCAGCAGTAATTTCGAGCTTAATTCACCCCTCCACTTT. Translating it yields CASSNFELNSPLHF. The whole variable domain, remainder taken from reference TRBV28 and TRBJ1-6, is DVKVTQSSRYLVKRTGEKVFLECVQDMDHENMFWYRQDPGLGLRLIYFSYDVKMKEKGDIPEGYSVSREKKERFSLILESASTNQTSMYLCASSNFELNSPLHFGNGTRLTVT.

The chain recombines TRBV15 with TRBJ2-7, with TRBD1 identical over 8 bases. V lost 3 bases to trimming and J lost 0 bases; unmatched junction nucleotides: 7. Germline V gene sequence: CDR1 LNHNV, CDR2 YYDKDF (reference sequence). The length of the CDR3 is 16 residues. The chain's CDR3 is CATSRTGQASSYEQYF. The CDR3 DNA reads TGTGCCACCAGCAGGACGGGACAGGCTAGCTCCTACGAGCAGTACTTC.

CDR3 in amino acids: CASSLESGYSNQPQHF. The CDR3 region has the DNA TGCGCCAGCAGCTTGGAATCCGGGTATAGCAATCAGCCCCAGCATTTT. The rearrangement joins TRBV5-1 to TRBJ1-5; D is ambiguous. CDR3 length equals 16 residues. The V end was cut by 0 bases, the J end by 0 bases, with 10 bases between. CDR1 and CDR2 from the germline V gene are SGHRS and YFSETQ.

The V and J genes are TRBV6-2 or TRBV6-3 and TRBJ1-5, with TRBD1 matching over 10 bases. J gave up 0 bases and V 5 bases, and 10 bases lay outside the gene matches. The CDR3 extends over 18 amino acids. Germline CDR1 is MNHEY and CDR2 is SVGEGT. As DNA, the CDR3 is TGTGCCAGCAGTCCCAGGGACAGGGGCGACTATAGCAATCAGCCCCAGCATTTT. As protein: CASSPRDRGDYSNQPQHF.

The chain recombines TRBV24-1 with TRBJ1-1, with D hard to call. V lost 7 bases and J 1 base, leaving 9 bases between the germline ends. The CDR3 loop spans 13 amino acids. Germline CDR1 KGHDR, CDR2 SFDVKD. The CDR3 region has the DNA TGTGCCACCAGGGACTCGGGGAACACTGAAGCTTTCTTT. Its protein is CATRDSGNTEAFF.

This clone has just a few counts. The rearrangement uses TRBV2 and TRBJ1-5; 7 bases fit TRBD1. The CDR3 loop spans 13 amino acids. Germline trimming cut 6 bases from V and 4 bases from J; bases unmatched to any gene: 3. Germline V gene data show CDR1 as SNHLY and CDR2 as FYNNEI. As DNA, the CDR3 is TGTGCCAGCAGGGGACAGTTAAATCAGCCCCAGCATTTT. It encodes CASRGQLNQPQHF.

The gene calls are TRBV7-2 and TRBJ2-7; TRBD1 agrees at 8 bases. CDR3 length: 16 amino acids. In germline, CDR1 is SGHTA, CDR2 FQGNSA. V shed 5 bases and J 0 bases; nucleotides not matched to a gene: 9. The CDR3: CASSTKQGVSSYEQYF. The CDR3 DNA reads TGTGCCAGCAGCACAAAACAGGGGGTGAGCTCCTACGAGCAGTACTTC.

The CDR3 region is CASSPRQLSYGYTF. As DNA, the CDR3 is TGTGCCAGCAGCCCCCGACAGCTCTCCTATGGCTACACCTTC. This chain connects TRBV7-3 to TRBJ1-2; D is perhaps TRBD1 (5 bases). The CDR3 has 14 residues. The V and J ends lost 5 bases and 4 bases respectively, with 14 bases between them. From germline, CDR1 is SGHTA and CDR2 FQGTGA.

This chain links TRBV9 with TRBJ2-4; D might be TRBD2 (5 bases). This CDR3 has 15 residues. Trimming removed 5 bases at V and 0 bases at J, with 12 bases between. Germline lookup yields CDR1 SGDLS and CDR2 YYNGEE. The CDR3 coding sequence is TGTGCCAGCAGTGAGGGCTCCACAGCCAAAAACATTCAGTACTTC. Its protein is CASSEGSTAKNIQYF.

The rearrangement links TRBV5-4 to TRBJ2-2; 9 positions agree with TRBD2. The V gene's germline CDR1 is SGHNT and CDR2 YYREEE (reference sequence). V gave up 1 base and J gave up 2 bases; unmatched junction bases: 9. This CDR3 has 18 amino acids. CDR3 sequence (DNA): TGTGCCAGCAGCTTGCTTACGTTTAGCGGGGGAAACACCGGGGAGCTGTTTTTT. It encodes CASSLLTFSGGNTGELFF.

J is TRBJ1-4 and V is TRBV3-1 (or the pseudogene TRBV3-2); 7 nucleotides agree with TRBD1. The V and J ends lost 4 bases and 10 bases, in that order; junction bases with no gene match: 15. The CDR3 contains 16 residues. The germline V gene has CDR1 LGHDT and CDR2 YNNKEL (reference sequence). The CDR3 reads CASSPWTGPRQVKLFF. The CDR3 DNA follows: TGTGCCAGCAGCCCCTGGACAGGTCCCCGTCAAGTAAAACTGTTTTTT.

This chain joins TRBV4-3 and TRBJ1-2; TRBD1 aligns across 9 bases. The CDR3 is 16 residues long. J was trimmed by 4 bases and V by 1 base; bases with no gene match: 7. Germline V gene lookup returns CDR1 LGHNA and CDR2 YSLEER. CDR3 nucleotide sequence: TGCGCCAGCAGCCAAGCATCGACAGGGGGTTCCTATGGCTACACCTTC. The encoded protein is CASSQASTGGSYGYTF.

This chain connects TRBV7-9 to TRBJ1-2, with a possible D match to TRBD1 (6 bases). This CDR3 comprises 12 residues. V lost 8 bases and J lost 10, with 17 bases in between. Looked up from germline, CDR1 is SEHNR and CDR2 is FQNEAQ (reference sequence). In nucleotides, the CDR3 is TGTGCCAGCGGGCAACAGGGTTTTGACTACACCTTC. Translated: CASGQQGFDYTF.

This chain links TRBV5-4 with TRBJ2-5; 8 bases map to TRBD1. Trimming took 0 bases from V and 5 from J; bases not matched to a gene: 6. There are 15 residues in the CDR3. CDR1 SGHNT and CDR2 YYREEE come from the germline V gene (reference sequence). The CDR3 DNA sequence: TGTGCCAGCAGCTTGGTGGCAGGGGGCGGGGAGACCCAGTACTTC. This encodes CASSLVAGGGETQYF. Together with reference TRBV5-4 and TRBJ2-5, the CDR3 gives the full variable domain: ETGVTQSPTHLIKTRGQQVTLRCSSQSGHNTVSWYQQALGQGPQFIFQYYREEENGRGNFPPRFSGLQFPNYSSELNVNALELDDSALYLCASSLVAGGGETQYFGPGTRLLVL.

V is TRBV29-1 and J is TRBJ2-7; 7 bases are a match to TRBD1. This CDR3 contains 13 residues. The V gene's germline CDR1 is SQVTM and CDR2 ANQGSEA. The V segment lost 3 bases and the J segment 3 bases; nucleotides outside the gene matches: 5. The CDR3 sequence is CSVETGTNYEQYF. The CDR3 bases are TGCAGCGTTGAGACAGGGACAAACTACGAGCAGTACTTC.

As DNA, the CDR3 is TGTGCCAGCAGCCTCACGACGAGGGATACGCAGTATTTT. Translated: CASSLTTRDTQYF. The rearrangement uses TRBV7-6 and TRBJ2-3; D is uncertain. Per germline, CDR1 SGHVS and CDR2 FNYEAQ. Between the trimmed V and J ends, which lost 5 bases and 6 bases, there was a span of 12 bases. The CDR3 is 13 amino acids.

The gene calls are TRBV28 and TRBJ2-7; D is possibly TRBD1 (5 bases). Germline lookup yields CDR1 MDHEN and CDR2 SYDVKM. Trimming removed 8 bases from V and 4 bases from J, with 21 bases in between. This CDR3 spans 15 amino acids. In DNA, the CDR3 is TGTGCCAGCTTGTCGACCGCGCAGGGAAATTACGAGCAGTACTTC. This gives the protein CASLSTAQGNYEQYF. The variable domain in full, completed from reference TRBV28 and TRBJ2-7, reads DVKVTQSSRYLVKRTGEKVFLECVQDMDHENMFWYRQDPGLGLRLIYFSYDVKMKEKGDIPEGYSVSREKKERFSLILESASTNQTSMYLCASLSTAQGNYEQYFGPGTRLTVT.

The chain joins TRBV27 to TRBJ1-6; perhaps TRBD1 as D (5 bases). The germline V and J ends were trimmed by 3 bases and 5 bases, with 8 bases remaining between them. Looked up from germline, CDR1 is MNHEY and CDR2 is SMNVEV (reference sequence). This CDR3 spans 14 amino acids. In DNA form, the CDR3 reads TGTGCCAGCAGTTTGGGGCGGCATAATTCACCCCTCCACTTT. Translating gives CASSLGRHNSPLHF.

This chain joins TRBV7-6 and TRBJ2-5, with 8 bases identical to TRBD2. Trimming at V came to 8 bases and at J to 0 bases, leaving 11 bases not matched to a gene. Germline-derived CDR1 and CDR2 are SGHVS and FNYEAQ. This CDR3 is built from 16 residues. The CDR3 reads CASLHGRGGNQETQYF. Here the CDR3 DNA reads TGTGCCAGCCTACACGGGAGGGGGGGGAACCAAGAGACCCAGTACTTC.

On this clone: Other DNA sequences in this sample translate to the same CDR3. This chain joins TRBV9 and TRBJ2-1, with 11 positions matching TRBD2. The V gene's germline CDR1 is SGDLS and CDR2 YYNGEE. The CDR3 runs 15 residues. Unmatched junction bases numbered 6, after V lost 4 bases and J lost 6 bases. The CDR3 sequence: CASSPRTSGSNEQFF. DNA of the CDR3: TGTGCCAGCAGCCCCCGGACTAGCGGGTCCAATGAGCAGTTCTTC.